This entry concerns a single T cell receptor (beta chain). Its antigen remains unidentified. This CDR3 contains 15 residues. In germline, CDR1 is SGHRS, CDR2 YFSETQ. The TCR beta cDNA came from 5'RACE template switching with UMIs. TCRdb reprocessed the 5' RACE reads and reports one entry per CDR3 protein, with no DNA. This sample contains 300,000 to 500,000 distinct CDR3 sequences. This entry comes from a study of T cells expressing NK-cell markers. Study-wide background: Cells sorted as CD3+CD56+NKG2C+, CD3+CD56+NKG2C- and CD3+CD56-NKG2C+ T cells supplied the TCR beta repertoires. Findings of the study overall: A handful of donors likewise had their CD3+CD56-NKG2C+ fraction led by these clonotypes.

Sequenced material: blood T cells: a sorted CD56 or NKG2C T cell subset, CD4+ or CD8+ T cells, or bulk PBMC T cells (not recorded which). V usage is TRBV5-1 and J usage is TRBJ2-3. The clonotype was recovered from a woman in her 50s in good health. The chain's CDR3 is CASSFQPTSTDTQYF.